The 18 T cell receptor beta chains presented below share a single source sample, sequenced in a study of shared clonotypes between healthy human individuals. Here immunoSEQ multiplex PCR was the method, and the copy in TCRdb shows in-frame clones only, minus some. The sample yields approximately 530,000 clones, around 96% seen once. Sequences were obtained from naive CD4+ T cells sorted from blood. Subset reported: CD45RA+ positively selected. All receptors derive from a woman aged 25 to 39 in good health.

The V call is TRBV6-4, the J call TRBJ2-3, with a weak D call TRBD1 (5 bases). Trimming removed 4 bases from V and 5 bases from J, with 13 bases in between. Per the germline V gene, CDR1 is MRHNA and CDR2 is SNTAGT. The CDR3 runs to 14 residues. CDR3 loop: CASSGGRTGDTQYF. The CDR3 DNA reads TGTGCCAGCAGTGGGGGCCGGACGGGAGATACGCAGTATTTT.

This chain uses TRBV18 with TRBJ1-2, with 10 bases that match TRBD1. The trim removed 5 bases at V and 4 bases at J, leaving 4 bases unmatched. Per germline, CDR1 KGHSH and CDR2 LQKENI. The CDR3 contains 14 residues. Here the CDR3 reads CASSDRGHGYGYTF. CDR3 DNA: TGTGCCAGCTCAGACAGGGGGCACGGCTATGGCTACACCTTC.

In its sample, this clone was seen a few times. This chain joins TRBV4-1 and TRBJ2-7; 7 bases align to TRBD2. The CDR3 sequence is 14 residues long. The germline V gene encodes CDR1 MGHRA and CDR2 YSYEKL. Trimming cost V 2 bases and J 3 bases; bases outside gene matches: 4. The CDR3: CASSQLAANYEQYF. In DNA form, the CDR3 reads TGCGCCAGCAGCCAACTAGCGGCCAACTACGAGCAGTACTTC.

The CDR3 nucleotides read TGTGCCAGCAGGGCTCGGATGTCAACTAATGAAAAACTGTTTTTT. Its translation is CASRARMSTNEKLFF. This chain links TRBV6-5 with TRBJ1-4; D not resolved. Between the trimmed V and J ends, which lost 6 bases and 0 bases, there was a span of 11 bases. This CDR3 is built from 15 residues. CDR1 is MNHEY and CDR2 is SVGAGI in the germline V gene.

In the case of this clone: Germline and junction disagree at one end, which may indicate a read error. This sequence joins TRBV30 and TRBJ2-5, with a weak D call TRBD2 (5 bases). The J call may be mistaken, given a closer DNA end match to TRBJ2-7. Germline CDR1 GTSNPN, CDR2 SVGIG (reference sequence). CDR3 size: 11 residues. CDR3 DNA: TGTGCCGGGAGCGTCCTCCACGAGCAGTACTTC. Protein sequence: CAGSVLHEQYF.

This clone has a single count. The chain recombines TRBV7-3 with TRBJ2-3; possible D gene TRBD1, 6 bases. Trimming removed 5 bases at V and 5 bases at J, with 20 bases between. There are 16 residues in the CDR3. Germline assignment: CDR1 SGHTA and CDR2 FQGTGA. The CDR3: CASSKQTGIQKDTQYF. CDR3 nucleotide sequence: TGTGCCAGCAGCAAACAGACAGGAATTCAGAAAGATACGCAGTATTTT.

This clone was recorded once. This chain connects TRBV2 to TRBJ2-7, with 9 positions matching TRBD2. The CDR3 is 14 amino acids. With 7 bases clipped from V and 5 bases from J, the junction kept 9 bases outside the gene matches. CDR1 is SNHLY, CDR2 FYNNEI, per germline. CDR3 sequence: CASTISGSWNEQYF. Here the CDR3 DNA reads TGTGCCAGCACCATTAGCGGGAGCTGGAACGAGCAGTACTTC.

CDR3 protein: CASSFGGQPQHF. CDR3 nucleotides: TGTGCCAGCAGCTTTGGAGGCCAGCCCCAGCATTTT. This chain uses TRBV5-8 with TRBJ1-5; D remains unclear. Germline V gives CDR1 SGHTS, CDR2 YDEGEE. The CDR3 runs 12 residues. V was shortened by 2 bases and J by 7 bases, with 7 bases between the two germline ends.

The rearrangement uses TRBV6-4 and TRBJ1-1; a possible D gene is TRBD1 (5 bases). The germline V gene encodes CDR1 MRHNA and CDR2 SNTAGT. The CDR3 runs to 14 residues. Trimming shortened V by 6 bases and J by 4 bases, and 15 bases separated the two germline ends. The CDR3 DNA is TGTGCCAGCAGACTAACTACAGGAAGCACTGAAGCTTTCTTT. This encodes CASRLTTGSTEAFF.

The chain carries TRBV27 and TRBJ1-5; D perhaps matches TRBD1 (5 bases). Germline V lookup: CDR1 MNHEY, CDR2 SMNVEV (reference sequence). There are 13 residues in the CDR3. Trimming left V 6 bases short and J 2 bases short, with 8 bases between. The CDR3 sequence: CASRGRGNQPQHF. The CDR3 coding sequence is TGTGCCAGCAGGGGACGGGGCAATCAGCCCCAGCATTTT.

The V and J genes are TRBV6-1 and TRBJ1-1; D may be TRBD1 (5 bases). CDR1 MNHNS and CDR2 SASEGT come from the germline V gene. V was trimmed by 4 bases and J by 11 bases, leaving 14 bases between them. The CDR3 totals 12 residues. The CDR3 DNA reads as TGTGCCAGCAGTGGGGGGAGTATGACGGCTTTCTTT. Residues: CASSGGSMTAFF.

CDR3 in amino acids: CASSLRLAGAHEQYF. In nucleotides, the CDR3 is TGTGCCAGCAGTCTCCGACTAGCGGGAGCGCATGAGCAGTACTTC. The chain is built from TRBV28 and TRBJ2-5; 12 bases align to TRBD2. This CDR3 has 15 residues. From germline, CDR1 is MDHEN and CDR2 SYDVKM. The J segment lost 11 bases and the V segment lost 5 bases, leaving 12 bases of the junction unmatched.

This chain uses TRBV11-2 with TRBJ2-1; D perhaps matches TRBD2 (6 bases). Per the germline V gene, CDR1 is SGHAT and CDR2 is FQNNGV. The CDR3 has 17 residues. The V end was cut by 4 bases, the J end by 6 bases, with 22 bases between. The CDR3 region is CASSYGRGERVGNEQFF. The CDR3 nucleotides read TGTGCCAGCAGCTACGGGCGCGGGGAGAGGGTAGGCAATGAGCAGTTCTTC.

The chain links TRBV10-3 to TRBJ2-7; 9 nucleotides agree with TRBD1. V dropped 3 bases and J dropped 4; count of bases not matched to a gene: 4. The CDR3 length is 14 residues. Germline V gene data show CDR1 as ENHRY and CDR2 as SYGVKD. CDR3 bases: TGTGCCATCAGTGATTTGGGACAGGGTTACGAGCAGTACTTC. This sequence encodes CAISDLGQGYEQYF.

This sequence joins TRBV4-2 and TRBJ2-7; 7 bases are shared with TRBD2. The germline gives CDR1 LGHNA, CDR2 YNFKEQ. Unmatched junction bases numbered 4, after V lost 2 bases and J lost 0 bases. The CDR3 is 15 residues long. CDR3 region: CASSQTSADSYEQYF. The CDR3, as DNA: TGTGCCAGCAGCCAAACTAGCGCGGACTCCTACGAGCAGTACTTC.

The rearrangement uses TRBV28 and TRBJ2-3; D unclear. The CDR3 runs 14 residues. Germline V gene data show CDR1 as MDHEN and CDR2 as SYDVKM. V was shortened by 4 bases and J by 0 bases, with 8 bases between the two germline ends. This CDR3 is CASSSPDSTDTQYF. The DNA for the CDR3 is TGTGCCAGCAGTTCACCGGACAGCACAGATACGCAGTATTTT.

This chain joins TRBV11-3 and TRBJ1-1; the match to TRBD1 covers 7 bases. Germline trimming cut 0 bases from V and 10 bases from J; bases unmatched to any gene: 5. Germline V gives CDR1 SGHNT, CDR2 YENEEA. The CDR3 length is 13 residues. Here the CDR3 DNA reads TGTGCCAGCAGCTTAGATCACAGGGGCGCAGCTTTCTTT. Encoded protein: CASSLDHRGAAFF.

The CDR3 reads CASSEDGSSGANVLTF. CDR3 DNA: TGTGCCAGCAGTGAGGACGGTAGCTCTGGGGCCAACGTCCTGACTTTC. This chain connects TRBV2 to TRBJ2-6; D is ambiguous. There are 16 residues in the CDR3. Trimming removed 3 bases from V and 0 bases from J, with 9 bases in between. Germline V gives CDR1 SNHLY, CDR2 FYNNEI.